Below, one T cell receptor beta chain is given with its context. These data belong to a study of blood T cell repertoires in COVID-19. The wider study: Italy, Spain and the United States were the sources of the convalescent and acute COVID-19 samples. T cells, B-cell-depleted T cells, or PBMCs supplied cDNA or gDNA.

Only in-frame clones appear in the TCRdb table, and some are missing; sequencing was by immunoSEQ multiplex PCR. The sample contains 200,000 to 250,000 clones, about 86% of which appear only once. This CDR3 is 13 amino acids long. Trimming took off 6 bases at V and 1 base at J, with 9 bases between the two ends. CDR1 and CDR2 (germline): MNHEY, SVGEGT. This chain connects TRBV6-2 or TRBV6-3 to TRBJ1-2, with TRBD1 as a possible D gene (6 bases). This sequence originates from a man older than 75 with acute or convalescent COVID-19. The material sequenced was peripheral blood. The chain's CDR3 is CASSSGHNYGYTF. Written as DNA, the CDR3 is TGTGCCAGCAGCTCGGGACATAACTATGGCTACACCTTC.